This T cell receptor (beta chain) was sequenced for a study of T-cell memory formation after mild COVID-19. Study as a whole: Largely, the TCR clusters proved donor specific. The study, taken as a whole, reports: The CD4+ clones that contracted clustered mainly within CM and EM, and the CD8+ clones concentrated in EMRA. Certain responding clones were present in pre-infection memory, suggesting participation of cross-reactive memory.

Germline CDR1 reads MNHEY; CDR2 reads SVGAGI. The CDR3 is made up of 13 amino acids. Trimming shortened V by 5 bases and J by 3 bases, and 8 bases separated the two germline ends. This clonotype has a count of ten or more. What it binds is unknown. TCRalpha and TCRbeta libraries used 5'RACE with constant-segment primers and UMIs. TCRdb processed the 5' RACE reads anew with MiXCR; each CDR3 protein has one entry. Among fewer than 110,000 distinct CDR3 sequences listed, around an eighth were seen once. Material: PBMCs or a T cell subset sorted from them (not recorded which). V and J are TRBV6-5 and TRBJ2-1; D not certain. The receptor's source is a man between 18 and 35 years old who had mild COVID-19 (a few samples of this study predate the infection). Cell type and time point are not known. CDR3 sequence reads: CASSTRSYNEQFF. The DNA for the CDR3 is TGTGCCAGCAGTACGAGGAGCTACAATGAGCAGTTCTTC.